The subject of this entry is one T cell receptor beta chain. Its antigen is currently unknown. V was shortened by 2 bases and J by 10 bases, with 15 bases between the two germline ends. This CDR3 has 13 residues. Germline CDR1 is SGDLS and CDR2 is YYNGEE. This specimen comes from a study of T cells in localized non-small cell lung cancer. Study-wide results and limits: Compared with tumor, uninvolved adjacent lung displayed greater T cell clonality, ranking highest overall. Longer overall survival was associated with a higher density of T cells in the blood. A median of about 58 of the top 100 tumor clones appeared in adjacent lung, which was paired and uninvolved.

Sequencing used immunoSEQ multiplex PCR; TCRdb keeps in-frame clones, though not all of them. This table holds 1,500 to 2,000 clones, 27% found once. This TCR was sampled from a female donor at least 60 years old with stage I lung adenocarcinoma. The sequencing used normal lung tissue next to the tumor, collected before any cancer treatment. The chain joins TRBV9 to TRBJ1-1, with a weak D call TRBD1 (5 bases). CDR3 loop: CASSVGGVTGAFF. As DNA, the CDR3 is TGTGCCAGCAGCGTCGGAGGGGTGACGGGAGCTTTCTTT.